One sample yielded the 11 T cell receptor beta chains listed below, sequenced in a study of cytomegalovirus exposure and HLA in healthy donors. Primers included in the PCR were 60 Vbeta and 13 Jbeta primers. TCRdb's table, derived via immunoSEQ multiplex PCR, lists solely in-frame clones and lacks some. The table has tens of thousands of clones, around 68% seen once. The sample comprised PBMCs. The receptors derive from a woman in her 30s in good health and CMV-seronegative.

The chain is built from TRBV6-5 and TRBJ2-4, with 9 bases identical to TRBD1. In germline, CDR1 is MNHEY, CDR2 SVGAGI. Trimming at V came to 5 bases and at J to 9 bases, leaving 11 bases not matched to a gene. The CDR3 is made up of 15 amino acids. The CDR3 loop is CASSGGQGGRGIQYF. For the CDR3, the DNA is TGTGCCAGCAGTGGGGGACAGGGCGGGAGAGGCATTCAGTACTTC.

The chain recombines TRBV5-1 with TRBJ2-3; maybe TRBD2 (6 bases). V was pared by 3 bases and J by 1 base, with 18 bases between. The CDR3 spans 17 residues. Germline V gene data show CDR1 as SGHRS and CDR2 as YFSETQ. CDR3 nucleotide sequence: TGCGCCAGCAGCTATTCTAGCCCGGGAGTGGGCACAGATACGCAGTATTTT. Protein sequence: CASSYSSPGVGTDTQYF.

This clone has only a few counts. This chain's CDR3 is CASRDRANTEAFF. CDR3 nucleotide sequence: TGCGCCAGCCGTGACAGGGCTAACACTGAAGCTTTCTTT. V usage is TRBV5-1 and J usage is TRBJ1-1; 7 positions match TRBD1. This CDR3 has 13 amino acids. V shed 7 bases, J shed 2 bases, and the junction held 5 bases outside the gene matches. Germline CDR1 and CDR2: SGHRS and YFSETQ.

The chain uses TRBV29-1 and TRBJ1-2; D call uncertain. This CDR3 spans 12 amino acids. CDR1 SQVTM and CDR2 ANQGSEA come from the germline V gene. The ends were cut back, 0 bases at V and 8 bases at J, with 10 bases in the middle. CDR3 sequence reads: CSVEDRPGGYTF. The DNA of the CDR3 is TGCAGCGTTGAAGATCGGCCCGGGGGCTACACCTTC.

This clone was seen more than once but under ten times. The rearrangement uses TRBV28 and TRBJ2-3, with TRBD2 identical over 7 bases. Trimming at V came to 7 bases and at J to 0 bases, leaving 7 bases not matched to a gene. Germline-derived CDR1 and CDR2 are MDHEN and SYDVKM. CDR3 length: 15 amino acids. DNA for the CDR3: TGTGCCAGCACCGCCCCGGGGGGTAGCACAGATACGCAGTATTTT. Residues: CASTAPGGSTDTQYF.

As to this clone: At one end, the junction sequence differs from germline, possibly due to a read error. The CDR3 DNA reads as TGTGCTAGCAGCCGGGGACAACTCCAAGAGACCCAGTACTTC. Translating gives CASSRGQLQETQYF. The V gene is TRBV7-7, the J gene TRBJ2-5; D is perhaps TRBD1 (6 bases). In germline, CDR1 is SSHAT, CDR2 FNYEAQ (reference sequence). The CDR3 totals 14 residues.

There are a few counts of this clone. The V and J genes are TRBV29-1 and TRBJ2-1; TRBD1 matches 10 bases. Trimming cost V 4 bases and J 9 bases; bases outside gene matches: 9. Germline CDR1 reads SQVTM; CDR2 reads ANQGSEA. CDR3 length equals 14 residues. The chain's CDR3 is CSVASGTGDTEQFF. CDR3 DNA sequence: TGCAGCGTTGCATCCGGGACAGGGGATACTGAGCAGTTCTTC.

This chain uses TRBV29-1 with TRBJ1-2, with D perhaps matching TRBD1 (6 bases). Germline assignment: CDR1 SQVTM and CDR2 ANQGSEA. The length of the CDR3 is 11 residues. Trimming took 4 bases from V and 5 from J, leaving 8 bases between them. CDR3 nucleotide sequence: TGCAGCGTTGCCACAGGGTATGGCTACACCTTC. Residues: CSVATGYGYTF.

The V and J genes are TRBV6-1 and TRBJ1-4; no reliable D call. Germline V gene lookup returns CDR1 MNHNS and CDR2 SASEGT. CDR3 length: 15 amino acids. Trimming removed 2 bases from V and 7 bases from J, with 14 bases in between. The CDR3 region has the DNA TGTGCCAGCAGTGAAATTGGGTCTGAGGCTGAAAAACTGTTTTTT. Translating it yields CASSEIGSEAEKLFF.

V gene TRBV15 combines with J gene TRBJ2-3, with TRBD2 identical over 9 bases. CDR3 length: 14 amino acids. V lost 5 bases and J lost 3; bases outside the gene matches: 3. Germline-derived CDR1 and CDR2 are LNHNV and YYDKDF (reference sequence). The CDR3 is CATSLAGVTDTQYF. The CDR3 DNA reads as TGTGCCACCAGCTTAGCGGGGGTGACAGATACGCAGTATTTT. The complete variable domain, with remaining parts taken from reference TRBV15 and TRBJ2-3, reads DAMVIQNPRYQVTQFGKPVTLSCSQTLNHNVMYWYQQKSSQAPKLLFHYYDKDFNNEADTPDNFQSRRPNTSFCFLDIRSPGLGDTAMYLCATSLAGVTDTQYFGPGTRLTVL.

The V call is TRBV11-1, the J call TRBJ1-1; TRBD1 might be the D (6 bases). Trimming took off 5 bases at V and 8 bases at J, with 15 bases between the two ends. Germline values: CDR1 SGHAT, CDR2 FQDESV (reference sequence). CDR3 length: 13 residues. For the CDR3, the DNA is TGTGCCAGCAGCACGGGGACAAGAATAGAAGCTTTCTTT. Translating gives CASSTGTRIEAFF.